The rows below give T cell receptor beta chains drawn from one sample of a study of T-cell memory formation after mild COVID-19. MiXCR was run by TCRdb on the 5' RACE reads, yielding one entry per CDR3 protein. The top ten hold roughly 25% of the sample, which has 140,000 to 150,000 distinct CDR3 sequences, about 25% seen once. Sequenced input: PBMCs or a T cell subset sorted from them (not recorded which). The receptors were gathered from an adult woman who had mild COVID-19 (a few samples of this study predate the infection). Cell type and time point are not known. Each CDR3 is given with its conserved first and last residue. A D gene is named only where the DNA matches it firmly. Only some rows state a clone size, as once, few, many or a class for expanded clones.

abundance: -
d_gene: -
v_gene: TRBV5-5
j_gene: TRBJ2-2
CDR3aa: CASSLSTGTRGGTWELFF
CDR3nt: TGTGCCAGCAGCCTTTCCACCGGGACTCGGGGAGGCACCTGGGAGCTGTTTTTT

abundance: -
d_gene: -
v_gene: TRBV30
j_gene: TRBJ2-1
CDR3aa: CAWSNSYNEQFF
CDR3nt: TGTGCCTGGAGTAATAGCTACAATGAGCAGTTCTTC

abundance: -
d_gene: -
v_gene: TRBV6-2/TRBV6-3
j_gene: TRBJ2-7
CDR3aa: CASSFGSLEDEQYF
CDR3nt: TGTGCCAGCAGTTTCGGCAGTCTTGAGGACGAGCAGTACTTC

abundance: -
d_gene: TRBD2
v_gene: TRBV18
j_gene: TRBJ2-1
CDR3aa: CASSPPVDRGGYYNEQFF
CDR3nt: TGTGCCAGCTCACCACCGGTCGACCGGGGGGGCTACTACAATGAGCAGTTCTTC

abundance: -
d_gene: TRBD2
v_gene: TRBV9
j_gene: TRBJ2-1
CDR3aa: CASSVVGSGTHNEQFF
CDR3nt: TGTGCCAGCAGCGTAGTAGGTAGCGGGACCCACAATGAGCAGTTCTTC

abundance: -
d_gene: TRBD2
v_gene: TRBV5-6
j_gene: TRBJ2-2
CDR3aa: CASSLAAASGWDTGELFF
CDR3nt: TGTGCCAGCAGCTTGGCCGCGGCTAGCGGTTGGGACACCGGGGAGCTGTTTTTT

abundance: -
d_gene: -
v_gene: TRBV24-1
j_gene: TRBJ2-5
CDR3aa: CATMDGQETQYF
CDR3nt: TGTGCCACCATGGATGGCCAAGAGACCCAGTACTTC

abundance: few
d_gene: TRBD1
v_gene: TRBV11-2
j_gene: TRBJ1-2
CDR3aa: CASSLGDTGGDVNYGYTF
CDR3nt: TGTGCCAGCAGCTTAGGGGATACAGGGGGTGACGTTAACTATGGCTACACCTTC

abundance: few
d_gene: TRBD1
v_gene: TRBV29-1
j_gene: TRBJ2-6
CDR3aa: CSVDGGTGDVSGANVLTF
CDR3nt: TGCAGCGTTGACGGAGGGACAGGAGACGTGTCTGGGGCCAACGTCCTGACTTTC

abundance: -
d_gene: -
v_gene: TRBV4-1
j_gene: TRBJ2-7
CDR3aa: CASSLDPGRNDEQYF
CDR3nt: TGCGCCAGCAGCCTCGATCCGGGACGGAACGACGAGCAGTACTTC

abundance: -
d_gene: TRBD1
v_gene: TRBV12-3/TRBV12-4
j_gene: TRBJ2-2
CDR3aa: CASRADREAGELFF
CDR3nt: TGTGCCAGCAGGGCGGACAGGGAAGCCGGGGAGCTGTTTTTT

abundance: once
d_gene: -
v_gene: TRBV29-1
j_gene: TRBJ1-1
CDR3aa: CSVDPRPNTEAFF
CDR3nt: TGCAGCGTAGATCCCAGACCCAACACTGAAGCTTTCTTT

abundance: few
d_gene: TRBD1
v_gene: TRBV7-6
j_gene: TRBJ2-3
CDR3aa: CASSLDRGQTWRFRDTQYF
CDR3nt: TGTGCCAGCAGCTTAGATAGGGGGCAAACATGGCGGTTTAGAGATACGCAGTATTTT

abundance: many
d_gene: TRBD1
v_gene: TRBV27
j_gene: TRBJ1-2
CDR3aa: CASSWDRLDNYGYTF
CDR3nt: TGTGCCAGCAGCTGGGACAGGTTGGATAACTATGGCTACACCTTC

abundance: many
d_gene: -
v_gene: TRBV20-1
j_gene: TRBJ1-5
CDR3aa: CSARAPGEAQPQHF
CDR3nt: TGCAGTGCTAGGGCCCCGGGGGAGGCTCAGCCCCAGCATTTT

abundance: -
d_gene: TRBD1
v_gene: TRBV12-3/TRBV12-4
j_gene: TRBJ2-1
CDR3aa: CASSLLLGGRTNEQFF
CDR3nt: TGTGCCAGCAGTTTATTGCTAGGGGGCAGGACGAATGAGCAGTTCTTC

abundance: few
d_gene: -
v_gene: TRBV12-3/TRBV12-4
j_gene: TRBJ2-3
CDR3aa: CASSLNSFTDTQYF
CDR3nt: TGTGCCAGCAGTTTGAACAGCTTCACAGATACGCAGTATTTT

abundance: -
d_gene: -
v_gene: TRBV12-3/TRBV12-4
j_gene: TRBJ2-7
CDR3aa: CASSRWVAYEQYF
CDR3nt: TGTGCCAGCAGCCGCTGGGTCGCTTACGAGCAGTACTTC

abundance: -
d_gene: -
v_gene: TRBV5-1
j_gene: TRBJ2-7
CDR3aa: CASSLNGNPYEQYF
CDR3nt: TGCGCCAGCAGCTTGAACGGGAATCCCTACGAGCAGTACTTC

abundance: -
d_gene: -
v_gene: TRBV9
j_gene: TRBJ2-1
CDR3aa: CASSVDGHNEQFF
CDR3nt: TGTGCCAGCAGCGTAGACGGACACAATGAGCAGTTCTTC

abundance: -
d_gene: TRBD1
v_gene: TRBV5-1
j_gene: TRBJ2-7
CDR3aa: CASSLTGGDEQYF
CDR3nt: TGCGCCAGCAGCTTGACAGGGGGAGACGAGCAGTACTTC

abundance: -
d_gene: -
v_gene: TRBV7-9
j_gene: TRBJ1-1
CDR3aa: CASSPYVGVNTEAFF
CDR3nt: TGTGCCAGCAGCCCCTACGTGGGGGTGAACACTGAAGCTTTCTTT

abundance: few
d_gene: -
v_gene: TRBV12-3/TRBV12-4
j_gene: TRBJ1-2
CDR3aa: CASSLARGGYGYTF
CDR3nt: TGTGCCAGCAGTTTAGCCAGGGGAGGCTATGGCTACACCTTC

abundance: few
d_gene: TRBD2
v_gene: TRBV3-1
j_gene: TRBJ2-1
CDR3aa: CASTPSGSGNNEQFF
CDR3nt: TGTGCCAGCACCCCTAGCGGGAGCGGAAACAATGAGCAGTTCTTC

abundance: few
d_gene: TRBD2
v_gene: TRBV4-1
j_gene: TRBJ2-3
CDR3aa: CASSQLGLVESTDTQYF
CDR3nt: TGCGCCAGCAGCCAACTGGGACTAGTCGAAAGCACAGATACGCAGTATTTT

abundance: few
d_gene: TRBD1
v_gene: TRBV5-4
j_gene: TRBJ1-2
CDR3aa: CASSLGRGPDGYTF
CDR3nt: TGTGCCAGCAGCTTGGGCAGGGGGCCGGATGGCTACACCTTC

abundance: -
d_gene: -
v_gene: TRBV7-9
j_gene: TRBJ2-1
CDR3aa: CASSRNVVDEQFF
CDR3nt: TGTGCCAGCAGCCGGAATGTAGTGGATGAGCAGTTCTTC

abundance: -
d_gene: -
v_gene: TRBV24-1
j_gene: TRBJ2-1
CDR3aa: CATSDSARQSEGLFNEQFF
CDR3nt: TGTGCCACCAGTGATTCAGCGAGACAAAGCGAAGGCTTATTCAATGAGCAGTTCTTC

abundance: few
d_gene: -
v_gene: TRBV29-1
j_gene: TRBJ2-7
CDR3aa: CSVVARSSYEQYF
CDR3nt: TGCAGCGTTGTGGCTCGCAGCTCCTACGAGCAGTACTTC

abundance: -
d_gene: -
v_gene: TRBV7-9
j_gene: TRBJ2-1
CDR3aa: CASSSEYNEQFF
CDR3nt: TGTGCCAGCAGCTCCGAGTACAATGAGCAGTTCTTC

abundance: many
d_gene: -
v_gene: TRBV13
j_gene: TRBJ2-2
CDR3aa: CASSLGQNTGELFF
CDR3nt: TGTGCCAGCAGCTTAGGACAGAACACCGGGGAGCTGTTTTTT

abundance: -
d_gene: -
v_gene: TRBV19
j_gene: TRBJ1-1
CDR3aa: CASSISPGTEAFF
CDR3nt: TGTGCCAGTAGTATTAGTCCGGGCACTGAAGCTTTCTTT

abundance: -
d_gene: -
v_gene: TRBV4-2
j_gene: TRBJ2-1
CDR3aa: CASSPGVREQFF
CDR3nt: TGTGCCAGCAGCCCGGGAGTACGTGAGCAGTTCTTC

abundance: -
d_gene: -
v_gene: TRBV7-3
j_gene: TRBJ2-7
CDR3aa: CASSLGSGTEQYF
CDR3nt: TGTGCCAGCAGCTTAGGTTCGGGGACAGAGCAGTACTTC

abundance: -
d_gene: -
v_gene: TRBV2
j_gene: TRBJ1-1
CDR3aa: CASSERGNMNTEAFF
CDR3nt: TGTGCCAGCAGTGAAAGGGGCAACATGAACACTGAAGCTTTCTTT

abundance: few
d_gene: -
v_gene: TRBV3-1
j_gene: TRBJ1-3
CDR3aa: CASSQDQGAGNTIYF
CDR3nt: TGTGCCAGCAGCCAAGATCAAGGGGCTGGAAACACCATATATTTT

abundance: few
d_gene: TRBD2
v_gene: TRBV9
j_gene: TRBJ2-3
CDR3aa: CASSLGGTSGYTDTQYF
CDR3nt: TGTGCCAGCAGCCTCGGAGGGACTAGCGGGTACACAGATACGCAGTATTTT

abundance: many
d_gene: -
v_gene: TRBV7-9
j_gene: TRBJ2-7
CDR3aa: CASSLSYEQYF
CDR3nt: TGTGCCAGCAGCTTAAGCTACGAGCAGTACTTC

abundance: -
d_gene: TRBD1
v_gene: TRBV5-4
j_gene: TRBJ2-5
CDR3aa: CASSTTGDPHSTQETQYF
CDR3nt: TGTGCCAGCAGCACGACAGGGGACCCACACTCCACCCAAGAGACCCAGTACTTC

abundance: once
d_gene: -
v_gene: TRBV19
j_gene: TRBJ2-6
CDR3aa: CAVSYSSGANVLTF
CDR3nt: TGTGCCGTCTCTTACAGCTCTGGGGCCAACGTCCTGACTTTC

abundance: -
d_gene: -
v_gene: TRBV7-6
j_gene: TRBJ2-5
CDR3aa: CASSPMAQEKTQYF
CDR3nt: TGTGCCAGCAGCCCCATGGCCCAGGAAAAGACCCAGTACTTC

abundance: few
d_gene: TRBD2
v_gene: TRBV4-3
j_gene: TRBJ2-7
CDR3aa: CASSPNGFSGSDYEQYF
CDR3nt: TGCGCCAGCAGCCCCAACGGTTTTAGCGGGAGTGACTACGAGCAGTACTTC

abundance: few
d_gene: -
v_gene: TRBV7-9
j_gene: TRBJ2-5
CDR3aa: CASSFGGHQETQYF
CDR3nt: TGTGCCAGCAGCTTTGGGGGGCACCAAGAGACCCAGTACTTC

abundance: few
d_gene: -
v_gene: TRBV5-5
j_gene: TRBJ2-5
CDR3aa: CASSRWTALEETQYF
CDR3nt: TGTGCCAGCAGCAGGTGGACAGCCTTGGAAGAGACCCAGTACTTC

abundance: few
d_gene: -
v_gene: TRBV9
j_gene: TRBJ2-3
CDR3aa: CASSAGGGAADTQYF
CDR3nt: TGTGCCAGCAGCGCCGGAGGAGGGGCAGCAGATACGCAGTATTTT

abundance: -
d_gene: TRBD2
v_gene: TRBV4-1
j_gene: TRBJ2-7
CDR3aa: CASSQAWTSGSYEQYF
CDR3nt: TGCGCCAGCAGCCAGGCATGGACTAGCGGGAGCTACGAGCAGTACTTC

abundance: -
d_gene: TRBD1
v_gene: TRBV12-3/TRBV12-4
j_gene: TRBJ2-7
CDR3aa: CASSLIRTGIPEHYEQYF
CDR3nt: TGTGCCAGCAGTTTAATCAGGACAGGGATACCGGAACACTACGAGCAGTACTTC

abundance: -
d_gene: TRBD2
v_gene: TRBV4-3
j_gene: TRBJ2-1
CDR3aa: CASSQGTSPYNEQFF
CDR3nt: TGCGCCAGCAGCCAAGGGACTAGCCCCTACAATGAGCAGTTCTTC

abundance: -
d_gene: -
v_gene: TRBV6-1
j_gene: TRBJ1-1
CDR3aa: CASSVEGVTEAFF
CDR3nt: TGTGCCAGCAGTGTTGAGGGGGTCACTGAAGCTTTCTTT

abundance: few
d_gene: TRBD1
v_gene: TRBV6-2/TRBV6-3
j_gene: TRBJ2-1
CDR3aa: CASNRGLSYNEQFF
CDR3nt: TGTGCCAGCAACAGGGGCTTATCCTACAATGAGCAGTTCTTC